A single sample gave rise to the 26 T cell receptor beta chains below, sequenced in a study of T cells in Graves' hyperthyroidism and ophthalmopathy. RNA transcripts served as the template for amplifying TCR beta CDR3 regions. TCR CDR3 underwent first-round RT-PCR with the HTBI primer set. One entry per CDR3 protein results from TCRdb running MiXCR on the multiplex PCR reads. The sample comprises hundreds of thousands of distinct CDR3 sequences, just under 45% of which are singletons, and roughly 6.5% rests with the top ten. Sequencing used peripheral blood or thyroid tissue (not recorded which). Receptors were obtained from an adult man with Graves' disease, either hyperthyroidism or ophthalmopathy (not recorded which).

This clonotype was seen a few times. The chain employs TRBV5-1 and TRBJ2-7; D ambiguous. CDR1 and CDR2 from the germline V gene are SGHRS and YFSETQ. CDR3 length: 12 amino acids. V shed 0 bases and J shed 5 bases, with 6 bases lying between them. The CDR3 region has the DNA TGCGCCAGCAGCTTGGTAGAGGACGAGCAGTACTTC. Protein: CASSLVEDEQYF.

The chain links TRBV20-1 to TRBJ1-5, with 7 bases matching TRBD1. CDR3 size: 13 residues. V dropped 6 bases and J dropped 3; count of bases not matched to a gene: 5. CDR1 and CDR2 (germline): DFQATT, SNEGSKA (reference sequence). CDR3 in amino acids: CSATDRPNQPQHF. In DNA, the CDR3 is TGCAGTGCGACGGACAGGCCCAATCAGCCCCAGCATTTT.

V and J are TRBV7-9 and TRBJ1-2; D is possibly TRBD1 (5 bases). The CDR3 runs 15 residues. Trimming left V 6 bases short and J 3 bases short, with 17 bases between. CDR1 and CDR2 (germline): SEHNR, FQNEAQ (reference sequence). For the CDR3, the DNA is TGTGCCAGCAGTCAAGGGGTCCGGGACTACTATGGCTACACCTTC. Amino acid sequence: CASSQGVRDYYGYTF.

This chain joins TRBV15 and TRBJ1-6; TRBD1 matches 10 bases. Germline V gene data show CDR1 as LNHNV and CDR2 as YYDKDF (reference sequence). The CDR3 runs to 14 residues. V gave up 5 bases and J gave up 7 bases; unmatched junction bases: 2. The CDR3 DNA reads TGTGCCACCAGCTTGGACAGGGGGAATTCACCCCTCCACTTT. The encoded protein is CATSLDRGNSPLHF.

This clonotype turned up a few times. The genes are TRBV5-8 and TRBJ1-1; a weak D match, TRBD1 (6 bases). From germline, CDR1 is SGHTS and CDR2 YDEGEE. The CDR3 runs to 17 residues. Deletions cut 0 bases from V and 0 bases from J, with 15 bases between. The CDR3 spells CASSLGRTVIMNTEAFF. The DNA for the CDR3 is TGTGCCAGCAGCTTGGGGCGGACAGTCATCATGAACACTGAAGCTTTCTTT.

The rearrangement joins TRBV15 to TRBJ1-2; tentative D call: TRBD1 (6 bases). CDR3 length: 16 amino acids. CDR1 LNHNV and CDR2 YYDKDF come from the germline V gene (reference sequence). Trimming took 0 bases from V and 8 from J, leaving 19 bases between them. The CDR3 region is CATSREGGQPYIGYTF. The CDR3 DNA is TGTGCCACCAGCAGAGAGGGAGGACAGCCCTATATCGGCTACACCTTC.

V is TRBV9 and J is TRBJ1-1; perhaps TRBD1 as D (5 bases). Trimming removed 4 bases from V and 0 bases from J, with 22 bases in between. CDR3 length: 18 residues. CDR1 is SGDLS and CDR2 is YYNGEE in the germline V gene. The CDR3 is CASSPSPGRDPMNTEAFF. In DNA form, the CDR3 reads TGTGCCAGCAGCCCCTCCCCAGGCAGGGACCCAATGAACACTGAAGCTTTCTTT.

This clonotype came up many times. The genes are TRBV7-8 and TRBJ2-7, with TRBD2 identical over 10 bases. This CDR3 contains 14 residues. Germline V gene sequence: CDR1 SGHVS, CDR2 FQNEAQ. Trimming cost V 5 bases and J 1 base; bases outside gene matches: 2. The CDR3 spells CASSQREGSYEQYF. The CDR3 DNA sequence: TGTGCCAGCAGCCAGCGGGAGGGTTCCTACGAGCAGTACTTC.

This chain uses TRBV7-2 with TRBJ1-1; TRBD1 aligns across 12 bases. Germline loops: CDR1 SGHTA, CDR2 FQGNSA. This CDR3 is built from 16 residues. Germline trimming cut 5 bases from V and 4 bases from J; bases unmatched to any gene: 8. The CDR3 bases are TGTGCCAGCAGCCTCCGGGACAGGGGGCATGCCACTGAAGCTTTCTTT. This encodes CASSLRDRGHATEAFF.

The V and J genes are TRBV7-6 and TRBJ1-4; 10 bases agree with TRBD1. J was trimmed by 8 bases and V by 3 bases; bases with no gene match: 6. Germline V lookup: CDR1 SGHVS, CDR2 FNYEAQ. The CDR3 extends over 15 amino acids. This chain's CDR3 is CASSLTGGVSEKLFF. The CDR3 bases are TGTGCCAGCAGCTTGACAGGGGGCGTAAGCGAAAAACTGTTTTTT.

This clonotype turned up a few times. The chain uses TRBV5-1 and TRBJ1-3; D might be TRBD1 (5 bases). Trimming pared 0 bases from V and 4 bases from J, leaving 11 bases between. The CDR3 runs to 15 residues. Germline CDR1 is SGHRS and CDR2 is YFSETQ. CDR3 sequence reads: CASSLAEGVGNTIYF. The CDR3 DNA reads TGCGCCAGCAGCTTGGCCGAAGGGGTCGGAAACACCATATATTTT.

V is TRBV7-3 and J is TRBJ2-7; 8 bases fit TRBD2. Germline CDR1 reads SGHTA; CDR2 reads FQGTGA. Unmatched junction bases numbered 8, after V lost 2 bases and J lost 2 bases. This CDR3 is built from 16 residues. The CDR3 reads CASSLVAGGMAYEQYF. Here the CDR3 DNA reads TGTGCCAGCAGCTTAGTGGCGGGGGGTATGGCCTACGAGCAGTACTTC.

V gene TRBV10-3 combines with J gene TRBJ1-4, with D possibly matching TRBD1 (5 bases). The V gene's germline CDR1 is ENHRY and CDR2 SYGVKD. Trimming left V 4 bases short and J 7 bases short, with 13 bases between. The CDR3 consists of 14 residues. The CDR3 nucleotides read TGTGCCATCAGTGTGGAGTCAGGGACTGAAAAACTGTTTTTT. Its protein product is CAISVESGTEKLFF.

Ten or more counts support this clonotype. This chain links TRBV29-1 with TRBJ1-1, with D unresolved. CDR1 and CDR2 (germline): SQVTM, ANQGSEA. The germline V and J ends were trimmed by 3 bases and 11 bases, with 10 bases remaining between them. The CDR3 spans 10 residues. The DNA of the CDR3 is TGCAGCGTTGACGAGTTTGGGGCTTTCTTT. It codes for CSVDEFGAFF.

This sequence joins TRBV29-1 and TRBJ1-4; TRBD1 matches 8 bases. The CDR3 length is 12 residues. The ends lost 6 bases at V and 8 bases at J; junction bases unmatched: 5. Looked up from germline, CDR1 is SQVTM and CDR2 is ANQGSEA. Here the CDR3 reads CSVIGTGEKLFF. CDR3 nucleotides: TGCAGCGTGATTGGGACAGGCGAAAAACTGTTTTTT.

This clonotype was counted many times. V gene TRBV7-6 combines with J gene TRBJ2-5; D gene unclear. The V end lost 0 bases, the J end lost 1 base, and 9 bases lay between the germline ends. This CDR3 region has 15 residues. Germline CDR1 SGHVS, CDR2 FNYEAQ. The DNA for the CDR3 is TGTGCCAGCAGCTTAGCCCCTAGGGCCCAAGAGACCCAGTACTTC. Protein sequence: CASSLAPRAQETQYF. The full variable domain, completed using reference TRBV7-6 and TRBJ2-5, is GAGVSQSPRYKVTKRGQDVALRCDPISGHVSLYWYRQALGQGPEFLTYFNYEAQQDKSGLPNDRFSAERPEGSISTLTIQRTEQRDSAMYRCASSLAPRAQETQYFGPGTRLLVL.

The V call is TRBV20-1, the J call TRBJ2-5; D may match TRBD1 or TRBD2 (5 bases each). CDR1 and CDR2 (germline): DFQATT, SNEGSKA (reference sequence). Trimming cost V 3 bases and J 5 bases, with 16 bases left between them. CDR3 length equals 14 residues. The CDR3 nucleotides are TGCAGTGCTAGGGACACCGGGGACCTCGAGACCCAGTACTTC. This translates into CSARDTGDLETQYF.

The CDR3 loop is CSAAGAEQPQHF. In DNA, the CDR3 is TGCAGTGCTGCAGGGGCCGAGCAGCCCCAGCATTTT. The chain carries TRBV29-1 and TRBJ1-5; perhaps TRBD1 as D (6 bases). Germline lookup yields CDR1 SQVTM and CDR2 ANQGSEA. The CDR3 is made up of 12 amino acids.

The table lists this clonotype with many counts. The rearrangement joins TRBV10-3 to TRBJ2-6; TRBD1 matches 10 bases. The trim removed 0 bases at V and 3 bases at J, leaving 8 bases unmatched. There are 19 residues in the CDR3. Germline CDR1 and CDR2: ENHRY and SYGVKD. The CDR3 coding sequence is TGTGCCATCAGTGAGTCTGCGGGACAGGGGTTCAATGGGGCCAACGTCCTGACTTTC. Protein sequence: CAISESAGQGFNGANVLTF.

For this clonotype: As the CDR3 is not closed by the conserved phenylalanine or tryptophan, this likely results from a read error. It is unclear where the CDR3 begins or ends on the DNA, so no DNA is shown, and the CDR3 is as TCRdb lists it. The genes are TRBV5-1 and TRBJ1-6. The CDR3 contains 8 residues when both ends are counted. CDR1 is SGHRS and CDR2 is YFSETQ in the germline V gene. This chain's CDR3 is CASSLDNY.

This chain connects TRBV11-1 to TRBJ2-7; tentative D call: TRBD1 (6 bases). With 5 bases removed from V and 10 bases from J, the gap between germline ends came to 12 bases. CDR3 length: 11 residues. Germline lookup yields CDR1 SGHAT and CDR2 FQDESV (reference sequence). DNA of the CDR3: TGTGCCAGCAGCCCCACAGGGCAACAGTACTTC. Its protein is CASSPTGQQYF.

In this sample, this clonotype turned up many times. The rearrangement uses TRBV20-1 and TRBJ1-2; D is unclear. The CDR3 is made up of 16 amino acids. V lost 6 bases to trimming and J lost 2 bases, with 22 bases between them. Germline CDR1 reads DFQATT; CDR2 reads SNEGSKA (reference sequence). The CDR3 bases are TGCAGTGCCTACGGGGATTTATTAGGTTGGAACTATGGCTACACCTTC. Protein product: CSAYGDLLGWNYGYTF.

This clonotype was counted at least ten times. V gene TRBV20-1 combines with J gene TRBJ2-5; the match to TRBD1 covers 8 bases. Germline CDR1 and CDR2: DFQATT and SNEGSKA (reference sequence). The V segment lost 3 bases and the J segment 0 bases; nucleotides outside the gene matches: 3. This CDR3 has 14 amino acids. The CDR3 protein is CSARTGAHQETQYF. The DNA for the CDR3 is TGCAGTGCTAGGACAGGGGCGCACCAAGAGACCCAGTACTTC.

The chain joins TRBV5-6 to TRBJ2-5; 9 bases align to TRBD1. CDR3 length equals 16 residues. With V trimmed by 0 bases and J by 3 bases, 6 bases remained unmatched. Germline V gene lookup returns CDR1 SGHDT and CDR2 YYEEEE. Here the CDR3 DNA reads TGTGCCAGCAGCTTGGAAACAGGGGGCCATGAAGAGACCCAGTACTTC. Protein product: CASSLETGGHEETQYF.

V usage is TRBV10-2 and J usage is TRBJ1-5; 8 bases are a match to TRBD1. The ends lost 10 bases at V and 0 bases at J; junction bases unmatched: 11. The CDR3 is 16 amino acids. CDR1 is WSHSY and CDR2 is SAAADI in the germline V gene. DNA of the CDR3: TGCGCCACCTCGGACAGGGAAGTTTTTAGCAATCAGCCCCAGCATTTT. Translation: CATSDREVFSNQPQHF.

A note on this clonotype: This may arise from a read error, as a much more abundant clone is one base away. V gene TRBV6-5 combines with J gene TRBJ1-2; TRBD1 is a possible D gene (5 bases). This CDR3 has 12 amino acids. Germline-derived CDR1 and CDR2 are MNHEY and SVGAGI. The CDR3 DNA reads TGTGCCATCAGTTACATGGGGCGAGGCTACACCTTC. It specifies CAISYMGRGYTF.